The 26 T cell receptor beta chains listed next were all sequenced from one sample in a study of vaccination effects on CD4 cells after COVID-19. Antigen specificity for these receptors is unknown. Clones were sequenced by immunoSEQ multiplex PCR, and TCRdb holds only the in-frame ones, with some missing. The repertoire includes approximately 60,000 clones, around 84% of them detected once, and more than 3.5% sits in the top ten. Around day 10 of culture, CD4+ T cells were separated out. Participants each got two BNT162b2 or mRNA-1273 vaccine doses. The sample here was CD4+ T cells from PBMCs cultured without peptide, taken after COVID-19 vaccination. These receptors were taken from a human donor who received a COVID-19 vaccine.

This clone has just a few counts. This chain connects TRBV30 to TRBJ1-6, with 11 bases fitting TRBD1. The CDR3 runs to 15 residues. The J segment lost 9 bases and the V segment lost 6 bases, leaving 10 bases of the junction unmatched. The germline CDR1 and CDR2 sequences are GTSNPN and SVGIG (reference sequence). The CDR3 nucleotides read TGTGCCTGCAGTCCGGGACAGGGGGTTCTTTCACCCCTCCACTTT. Residues: CACSPGQGVLSPLHF.

The chain is built from TRBV19 and TRBJ1-5; D remains ambiguous. CDR1 LNHDA and CDR2 SQIVND come from the germline V gene (reference sequence). V gave up 3 bases and J gave up 5 bases, with 11 bases separating them. The CDR3 consists of 14 residues. Here the CDR3 reads CASSIATGDQPQHF. CDR3 nucleotides: TGTGCCAGTAGTATCGCGACGGGCGATCAGCCCCAGCATTTT. The complete variable domain, with remaining parts taken from reference TRBV19 and TRBJ1-5, reads DGGITQSPKYLFRKEGQNVTLSCEQNLNHDAMYWYRQDPGQGLRLIYYSQIVNDFQKGDIAEGYSVSREKKESFPLTVTSAQKNPTAFYLCASSIATGDQPQHFGDGTRLSIL.

The chain is built from TRBV7-2 and TRBJ1-6; D not resolved. The CDR3 is 15 amino acids. CDR1 and CDR2 from the germline V gene are SGHTA and FQGNSA. V lost 1 base, J lost 9 bases, and 13 bases lay in between. CDR3 nucleotides: TGTGCCAGCAGCTTAGAGTTTTTAGTCGGTTCACCCCTCCACTTT. This sequence encodes CASSLEFLVGSPLHF.

J is TRBJ2-3 and V is TRBV7-2; weak D call: TRBD2 (5 bases). CDR1 and CDR2 (germline): SGHTA, FQGNSA. The CDR3 length is 15 residues. The V and J ends lost 0 bases and 6 bases respectively, with 13 bases between them. The DNA for the CDR3 is TGTGCCAGCAGCTTAGCGTCGGGATCTTATGATACGCAGTATTTT. This gives the protein CASSLASGSYDTQYF. The full variable domain, its missing parts supplied by reference TRBV7-2 and TRBJ2-3, is GAGVSQSPSNKVTEKGKDVELRCDPISGHTALYWYRQSLGQGLEFLIYFQGNSAPDKSGLPSDRFSAERTGGSVSTLTIQRTQQEDSAVYLCASSLASGSYDTQYFGPGTRLTVL.

There are a few counts of this clone. The V gene is TRBV7-9, the J gene TRBJ1-2, with D possibly TRBD1 on 6 matching bases. Trimming shortened V by 2 bases and J by 4 bases, and 14 bases separated the two germline ends. The CDR3 consists of 15 residues. The V gene's germline CDR1 is SEHNR and CDR2 FQNEAQ (reference sequence). The CDR3 loop is CASSLNSRGAYGYTF. The DNA of the CDR3 is TGTGCCAGCAGCTTAAATTCCCGGGGGGCCTATGGCTACACCTTC.

The chain joins TRBV5-1 to TRBJ2-5, with D unclear. The V and J ends lost 5 bases and 1 base respectively, with 3 bases between them. Per the germline V gene, CDR1 is SGHRS and CDR2 is YFSETQ. The CDR3 spans 11 residues. In DNA, the CDR3 is TGCGCCAGCAGTCGCCAAGAGACCCAGTACTTC. It codes for CASSRQETQYF.

The chain recombines TRBV2 with TRBJ2-2; D remains unclear. The germline gives CDR1 SNHLY, CDR2 FYNNEI. V shed 11 bases and J shed 0 bases, with 13 bases lying between them. CDR3 size: 14 residues. The CDR3 DNA sequence: TGTGCCGGCGCATTGTTCGCGAACACCGGGGAGCTGTTTTTT. It codes for CAGALFANTGELFF.

In nucleotides, the CDR3 is TGTGCCAGCAGTGGTACCTACGAGCAGTACTTC. Its protein product is CASSGTYEQYF. The rearrangement uses TRBV6-2 or TRBV6-3 and TRBJ2-7, with D uncertain. The CDR3 is 11 amino acids. The V and J ends lost 5 bases and 2 bases respectively, with 4 bases between them. Per germline, CDR1 MNHEY and CDR2 SVGEGT.

The rearrangement links TRBV2 to TRBJ2-2; the D gene is possibly TRBD2 (6 bases). Germline assignment: CDR1 SNHLY and CDR2 FYNNEI. V was clipped by 8 bases and J by 7 bases, with 14 bases between them. This CDR3 has 13 residues. CDR3 loop: CASRLDQGGELFF. CDR3 coding DNA: TGTGCCAGCCGACTAGACCAGGGCGGGGAGCTGTTTTTT.

V gene TRBV7-9 combines with J gene TRBJ1-1; 7 bases line up with TRBD1. Germline V gene lookup returns CDR1 SEHNR and CDR2 FQNEAQ (reference sequence). V lost 6 bases, J lost 4 bases, and 17 bases stayed unmatched. This CDR3 is 17 amino acids long. The CDR3 protein is CASRAIKGRGRGTEAFF. The CDR3 DNA follows: TGTGCCAGCAGGGCTATCAAAGGGAGGGGGCGCGGCACTGAAGCTTTCTTT.

This chain connects TRBV5-1 to TRBJ1-2; 9 bases line up with TRBD1. V trimming: 0 bases; J trimming: 6 bases; junction bases outside the gene matches: 3. CDR1 SGHRS and CDR2 YFSETQ come from the germline V gene. This CDR3 contains 14 residues. The CDR3 DNA sequence: TGCGCCAGCAGCTTGGAGGGACAGGGCAATGGCTACACCTTC. Translation: CASSLEGQGNGYTF. The variable domain in full, completed from reference TRBV5-1 and TRBJ1-2, reads KAGVTQTPRYLIKTRGQQVTLSCSPISGHRSVSWYQQTPGQGLQFLFEYFSETQRNKGNFPGRFSGRQFSNSRSEMNVSTLELGDSALYLCASSLEGQGNGYTFGSGTRLTVV.

There are a few counts of this clone. The chain uses TRBV11-2 and TRBJ1-2; D remains unclear. Between the trimmed V and J ends, which lost 6 bases and 7 bases, there was a span of 12 bases. CDR3 length equals 12 residues. Germline V gene data show CDR1 as SGHAT and CDR2 as FQNNGV. CDR3 protein: CASSHSLSGYTF. In DNA form, the CDR3 reads TGTGCCAGCAGTCACAGTCTCTCTGGCTACACCTTC.

The V and J genes are TRBV5-4 and TRBJ1-2; maybe TRBD1 (6 bases). The V gene lost 5 bases and the J gene lost 2 bases, with 10 bases spanning the gap. The CDR3 is 13 amino acids. Germline CDR1 is SGHNT and CDR2 is YYREEE (reference sequence). The CDR3 is CASRPGANYGYTF. The CDR3 nucleotides read TGTGCCAGCAGACCAGGGGCGAACTATGGCTACACCTTC.

This chain links TRBV28 with TRBJ1-5, with D tentatively TRBD1 (5 bases). This CDR3 contains 15 residues. Trimming took 5 bases from V and 5 from J, leaving 16 bases between them. The germline CDR1 and CDR2 sequences are MDHEN and SYDVKM. CDR3: CASSPRGRGHQPQHF. The CDR3 coding sequence is TGTGCCAGCAGTCCCCGGGGCCGAGGGCATCAGCCCCAGCATTTT.

The rearrangement links TRBV10-3 to TRBJ1-5; 7 bases are shared with TRBD1. The germline CDR1 and CDR2 sequences are ENHRY and SYGVKD. The J segment lost 4 bases and the V segment lost 11 bases, leaving 5 bases of the junction unmatched. The CDR3 consists of 12 residues. The CDR3 sequence: CASSGGNQPQHF. CDR3 DNA sequence: TGTGCCTCGTCAGGGGGAAATCAGCCCCAGCATTTT.

The V and J genes are TRBV5-4 and TRBJ2-5; the D gene is possibly TRBD2 (6 bases). The V gene's germline CDR1 is SGHNT and CDR2 YYREEE (reference sequence). This CDR3 has 15 amino acids. The germline V and J ends were trimmed by 4 bases and 3 bases, with 16 bases remaining between them. For the CDR3, the DNA is TGTGCCAGCAGCGTCTCCGGGACTTCAAAAGAGACCCAGTACTTC. Protein sequence: CASSVSGTSKETQYF. The variable domain in full, completed from reference TRBV5-4 and TRBJ2-5, reads ETGVTQSPTHLIKTRGQQVTLRCSSQSGHNTVSWYQQALGQGPQFIFQYYREEENGRGNFPPRFSGLQFPNYSSELNVNALELDDSALYLCASSVSGTSKETQYFGPGTRLLVL.

V gene TRBV6-5 combines with J gene TRBJ1-2; no clear D. The CDR3 is 14 amino acids. From germline, CDR1 is MNHEY and CDR2 SVGAGI. The V and J ends lost 6 bases and 8 bases respectively, with 19 bases between them. In nucleotides, the CDR3 is TGTGCCAGCAGCCCCGTGGAAGGGTATCCGGGCTACACCTTC. Its translation: CASSPVEGYPGYTF.

The CDR3 DNA is TGCGCCAGCAGCCAAGATTACAGACTTCAAGAGACCCAGTACTTC. Residues: CASSQDYRLQETQYF. The rearrangement uses TRBV4-3 and TRBJ2-5; no definite D call. Germline V gives CDR1 LGHNA, CDR2 YSLEER. The CDR3 sequence is 15 residues long. Between the trimmed V and J ends, which lost 0 bases and 2 bases, there was a span of 10 bases.

The chain is built from TRBV28 and TRBJ1-2; 7 bases fit TRBD1. Germline V lookup: CDR1 MDHEN, CDR2 SYDVKM. This CDR3 has 16 residues. Unmatched junction bases numbered 16, after V lost 7 bases and J lost 5 bases. The CDR3, as DNA: TGTGCCAGCAACTCCGCCGGGGGGGGACAGCGATATGGCTACACCTTC. The encoded protein is CASNSAGGGQRYGYTF.

The V call is TRBV2, the J call TRBJ2-7; 11 bases align to TRBD2. V lost 6 bases to trimming and J lost 2 bases; unmatched junction nucleotides: 6. The length of the CDR3 is 15 residues. CDR1 is SNHLY, CDR2 FYNNEI, per germline. The CDR3 here is CASSRASGGTYEQYF. CDR3 bases: TGTGCCAGCAGCCGTGCTAGCGGGGGGACCTACGAGCAGTACTTC.

This clone has a single count. The chain combines TRBV5-1 with TRBJ1-4, with TRBD1 matching 7 bases. Trimming cost V 4 bases and J 7 bases; bases outside gene matches: 10. This CDR3 is 15 amino acids long. The V gene's germline CDR1 is SGHRS and CDR2 YFSETQ. This chain's CDR3 is CASSEGTAVGEKLFF. As DNA, the CDR3 is TGCGCCAGCAGCGAAGGGACAGCTGTCGGTGAAAAACTGTTTTTT.

This rearrangement joins TRBV4-1 to TRBJ2-1; TRBD2 might be the D (6 bases). This CDR3 is 18 amino acids long. Per germline, CDR1 MGHRA and CDR2 YSYEKL. V dropped 1 base and J dropped 0 bases, with 16 bases sitting between them. The CDR3 DNA is TGCGCCAGCAGCCAAGGCCACCGACTAGGGAGCTCCTACAATGAGCAGTTCTTC. Translating gives CASSQGHRLGSSYNEQFF.

The chain recombines TRBV5-5 with TRBJ1-3; D gene unclear. The CDR3 consists of 14 residues. V was cut by 0 bases and J by 4 bases, with 8 bases left in between. The germline V gene encodes CDR1 SGHKS and CDR2 YYEKEE (reference sequence). CDR3: CASSLGSSGNTIYF. DNA for the CDR3: TGTGCCAGCAGCTTGGGGAGTTCGGGAAACACCATATATTTT. The whole variable domain, filled in from reference TRBV5-5 and TRBJ1-3, reads DAGVTQSPTHLIKTRGQQVTLRCSPISGHKSVSWYQQVLGQGPQFIFQYYEKEERGRGNFPDRFSARQFPNYSSELNVNALLLGDSALYLCASSLGSSGNTIYFGEGSWLTVV.

Concerning this clone itself: Mismatch with germline at one junction end may stem from a read error. This chain uses TRBV5-1 with TRBJ2-7; 7 positions match TRBD1. From germline, CDR1 is SGHRS and CDR2 YFSETQ. This CDR3 has 13 amino acids. CDR3: CASSSYSTGPLDF. The CDR3 DNA is TGCGCCAGCAGCTCCTATTCGACAGGGCCCCTGGACTTC.

This clone was detected once. The gene calls are TRBV2 and TRBJ2-2; D is unresolved. The germline V gene encodes CDR1 SNHLY and CDR2 FYNNEI. Trimming left V 4 bases short and J 4 bases short, with 10 bases between. CDR3 length: 14 amino acids. This chain's CDR3 is CASSVEGRTGELFF. The DNA for the CDR3 is TGTGCCAGCAGTGTAGAAGGGCGCACCGGGGAGCTGTTTTTT.

This clone was observed a single time. This chain links TRBV11-2 with TRBJ2-7; tentatively, D is TRBD2 (5 bases). Between the trimmed V and J ends, which lost 1 base and 0 bases, there was a span of 13 bases. CDR1 SGHAT and CDR2 FQNNGV come from the germline V gene. The CDR3 is 16 amino acids. The CDR3 bases are TGTGCCAGCAGCTTAGCTAGCACGGGCGGCTCCTACGAGCAGTACTTC. It encodes CASSLASTGGSYEQYF.